Below, 16 T cell receptor beta chains from the same sample are listed, as sequenced in a study of pediatric ulcerative colitis. Measured with immunoSEQ multiplex PCR; TCRdb has only the in-frame clones, and not every one. The profile covers tens of thousands of clones, with 73% appearing a single time and around 0.74% taken by the ten largest. The rectum was sampled with one to two pinch biopsies at colonoscopy. The specimen was gut tissue. These receptors all come from a boy aged 5 to 17 with moderate ulcerative colitis.

The chain joins TRBV27 to TRBJ1-2, with D possibly TRBD1 on 6 matching bases. V was cut by 6 bases and J by 4 bases, with 12 bases left in between. The CDR3 is 13 amino acids. Germline CDR1 and CDR2: MNHEY and SMNVEV (reference sequence). The CDR3 DNA is TGTGCCAGCAGCCAGGGGTTCCCCTATGGCTACACCTTC. Residues: CASSQGFPYGYTF.

This chain connects TRBV6-1 to TRBJ1-2; D possibly corresponds to TRBD1 (5 bases). CDR1 MNHNS and CDR2 SASEGT come from the germline V gene. V was shortened by 0 bases and J by 3 bases, with 17 bases between the two germline ends. The CDR3 is 17 amino acids. This CDR3 is CASSEARQGGVYYGYTF. Written as DNA, the CDR3 is TGTGCCAGCAGTGAAGCGCGGCAGGGAGGGGTATACTATGGCTACACCTTC.

The rearrangement uses TRBV2 and TRBJ1-1, with 9 bases matching TRBD1. The CDR3 spans 15 residues. Germline V gene sequence: CDR1 SNHLY, CDR2 FYNNEI. The trim removed 5 bases at V and 7 bases at J, leaving 11 bases unmatched. CDR3 DNA: TGTGCCAGCAGTCAACTGACAGGGGGAGAGAGTGAAGCTTTCTTT. This codes for CASSQLTGGESEAFF. The full variable domain, its missing parts supplied by reference TRBV2 and TRBJ1-1, is EPEVTQTPSHQVTQMGQEVILRCVPISNHLYFYWYRQILGQKVEFLVSFYNNEISEKSEIFDDQFSVERPDGSNFTLKIRSTKLEDSAMYFCASSQLTGGESEAFFGQGTRLTVV.

CDR3 region: CASSPGPGQGNYEQYF. The CDR3 DNA is TGCGCCAGCAGCCCAGGCCCGGGACAGGGAAATTACGAGCAGTACTTC. The chain joins TRBV5-1 to TRBJ2-7; 9 nucleotides agree with TRBD1. Germline assignment: CDR1 SGHRS and CDR2 YFSETQ. V trimming: 4 bases; J trimming: 4 bases; junction bases outside the gene matches: 12. The CDR3 spans 16 residues. Together with reference TRBV5-1 and TRBJ2-7, the CDR3 gives the full variable domain: KAGVTQTPRYLIKTRGQQVTLSCSPISGHRSVSWYQQTPGQGLQFLFEYFSETQRNKGNFPGRFSGRQFSNSRSEMNVSTLELGDSALYLCASSPGPGQGNYEQYFGPGTRLTVT.

V gene TRBV5-1 combines with J gene TRBJ2-7, with 7 bases matching TRBD2. V was clipped by 1 base and J by 11 bases; unmatched bases: 18. The CDR3 sequence is 16 residues long. Germline V gene data show CDR1 as SGHRS and CDR2 as YFSETQ. For the CDR3, the DNA is TGCGCCAGCAGCTTGTCTAAAACCGGACTAGACGTGATGGAGTACTTC. Translating gives CASSLSKTGLDVMEYF.

This clone appeared a few times. The chain is built from TRBV19 and TRBJ1-3, with unresolved D. CDR1 and CDR2 from the germline V gene are LNHDA and SQIVND (reference sequence). This CDR3 is 10 amino acids long. Trimming removed 10 bases from V and 5 bases from J, with 6 bases in between. The CDR3 loop reads CATERNTIYF. CDR3 nucleotide sequence: TGTGCCACTGAGCGAAACACCATATATTTT. The complete variable domain, with remaining parts taken from reference TRBV19 and TRBJ1-3, reads DGGITQSPKYLFRKEGQNVTLSCEQNLNHDAMYWYRQDPGQGLRLIYYSQIVNDFQKGDIAEGYSVSREKKESFPLTVTSAQKNPTAFYLCATERNTIYFGEGSWLTVV.

The chain links TRBV19 to TRBJ1-5; no reliable D call. CDR1 is LNHDA and CDR2 is SQIVND in the germline V gene (reference sequence). The CDR3 loop spans 17 amino acids. V gave up 5 bases and J gave up 2 bases, with 19 bases separating them. CDR3 in DNA: TGTGCCAGTAGTTTGGCGGCCGACTTAATGGGCAATCAGCCCCAGCATTTT. This codes for CASSLAADLMGNQPQHF.

The chain recombines TRBV28 with TRBJ1-5; 8 positions match TRBD1. Germline V gives CDR1 MDHEN, CDR2 SYDVKM. The CDR3 totals 15 residues. The CDR3 nucleotides are TGTGCGTCCCATTCATCGGACAGGGTCGGTCAGCCCCAGCATTTT. It yields the protein CASHSSDRVGQPQHF.

The J gene is TRBJ2-3, the V gene TRBV5-6; D is undetermined. CDR1 is SGHDT, CDR2 YYEEEE, per germline. V was trimmed by 5 bases and J by 6 bases, leaving 10 bases between them. This CDR3 is built from 12 residues. CDR3 nucleotide sequence: TGTGCCAGCAGACTGAGTGGGGATACGCAGTATTTT. Encoded protein: CASRLSGDTQYF.

The chain carries TRBV2 and TRBJ2-7, with 7 bases lining up with TRBD2. The CDR3 has 14 residues. The V and J ends lost 6 bases and 3 bases, in that order; junction bases with no gene match: 8. Per germline, CDR1 SNHLY and CDR2 FYNNEI. CDR3 in amino acids: CASRSSGGGYEQYF. In DNA, the CDR3 is TGTGCCAGCAGGAGCTCGGGGGGAGGCTACGAGCAGTACTTC. The variable domain in full, with the rest retrieved from reference TRBV2 and TRBJ2-7, is EPEVTQTPSHQVTQMGQEVILRCVPISNHLYFYWYRQILGQKVEFLVSFYNNEISEKSEIFDDQFSVERPDGSNFTLKIRSTKLEDSAMYFCASRSSGGGYEQYFGPGTRLTVT.

The chain uses TRBV15 and TRBJ2-7; 9 bases agree with TRBD1. This CDR3 contains 13 residues. Germline trimming cut 6 bases from V and 5 bases from J; bases unmatched to any gene: 5. Germline V lookup: CDR1 LNHNV, CDR2 YYDKDF (reference sequence). Here the CDR3 reads CATRGQGRDEQYF. CDR3 nucleotide sequence: TGTGCCACCAGGGGACAGGGTAGGGACGAGCAGTACTTC.

This clone was seen a few times. The chain is built from TRBV5-1 and TRBJ1-2; 9 bases line up with TRBD1. Germline values: CDR1 SGHRS, CDR2 YFSETQ. Germline trimming cut 4 bases from V and 3 bases from J; bases unmatched to any gene: 13. The CDR3 contains 17 residues. The CDR3 spells CASSVRYRGRMDYGYTF. The DNA of the CDR3 is TGCGCCAGCAGCGTTAGATACAGGGGGCGCATGGACTATGGCTACACCTTC. Drawing the rest from reference TRBV5-1 and TRBJ1-2, the complete variable domain is KAGVTQTPRYLIKTRGQQVTLSCSPISGHRSVSWYQQTPGQGLQFLFEYFSETQRNKGNFPGRFSGRQFSNSRSEMNVSTLELGDSALYLCASSVRYRGRMDYGYTFGSGTRLTVV.

The genes are TRBV10-2 and TRBJ1-1; D might be TRBD1 (5 bases). Deletions cut 7 bases from V and 6 bases from J, with 18 bases between. CDR1 and CDR2 (germline): WSHSY, SAAADI. This CDR3 is built from 14 residues. CDR3 in DNA: TGCGCCAGCATTATCGGGGGTATGGGCGCTGAAGCTTTCTTT. It translates to CASIIGGMGAEAFF.

The chain combines TRBV4-3 with TRBJ1-2, with D possibly matching TRBD1 (6 bases). The ends were cut back, 0 bases at V and 2 bases at J, with 13 bases in the middle. The CDR3 sequence is 16 residues long. Germline CDR1 is LGHNA and CDR2 is YSLEER. The CDR3 nucleotides read TGCGCCAGCAGCCAAGAGATGGGGCAGGGGAACTATGGCTACACCTTC. It is translated as CASSQEMGQGNYGYTF.

The chain has TRBV6-5 and TRBJ1-2; D is uncertain. Germline lookup yields CDR1 MNHEY and CDR2 SVGAGI. This CDR3 has 13 residues. V was pared by 10 bases and J by 2 bases, with 14 bases between. The CDR3 here is CATAPEANYGYTF. As DNA, the CDR3 is TGTGCCACCGCACCCGAGGCAAACTATGGCTACACCTTC.

The genes are TRBV28 and TRBJ1-1; D might be TRBD1 (6 bases). The V end lost 5 bases, the J end lost 4 bases, and 17 bases lay between the germline ends. CDR1 and CDR2 (germline): MDHEN, SYDVKM. The CDR3 extends over 15 amino acids. The CDR3 nucleotides are TGTGCCAGCAGTACAGCAGGGGTCGCGGTCACTGAAGCTTTCTTT. Its translation: CASSTAGVAVTEAFF.